The clone carrying this T cell receptor beta chain has ten or more counts. Via MiXCR, TCRdb re-called the RACE reads, giving one row per CDR3 protein. The sample comprises 50,000 to 65,000 distinct CDR3 sequences, 6.7% of which are singletons, and approximately 1.7% rests with the top ten. V was clipped by 5 bases and J by 6 bases, with 15 bases between them. CDR1 is MNHNS, CDR2 SASEGT, per germline. CDR3 length: 14 amino acids. This entry belongs to a study of human T cells and chemical hapten exposure. Indicated time point: pre-sensitization, week 0. The treatment denotes: therapeutic diphenylcyclopropenone sensitization with weekly scalp DPC.

The starting material was whole blood, obtained in connection with sensitization to the hapten diphenylcyclopropenone (DPC). This chain links TRBV6-1 with TRBJ2-3; perhaps D is TRBD1 or TRBD2 (5 bases each). The source is a woman aged 25 to 45 with alopecia areata. Some clones in this sample may be carry-over from other donors' samples. CDR3 protein: CASSSGAGMDTQYF. The CDR3 coding sequence is TGTGCCAGCAGTTCCGGGGCAGGCATGGATACGCAGTATTTT.